One and the same sample provided the 8 T cell receptor beta chains below, sequenced in a study of OX40 agonist ivuxolimab in advanced cancers. The data were produced by immunoSEQ multiplex PCR, yet TCRdb's version contains in-frame clones alone and is incomplete. The data hold 57,000 or so clones, with 70% to 90% observed a single time. The sequences come from CD4+ or CD8+ T cells sorted from blood, collected in a trial of the OX40 agonist ivuxolimab. These receptors came from an adult with an advanced solid tumor such as melanoma, head and neck, liver or kidney cancer.

CDR3 DNA sequence: TGCGCCAGCAGCTTCAGGGGGCGAGAGACCCAGTACTTC. Its translation: CASSFRGRETQYF. V gene TRBV5-1 combines with J gene TRBJ2-5, with 8 bases aligning to TRBD1. CDR3 length: 13 residues. The J segment lost 4 bases and the V segment lost 2 bases, leaving 1 base of the junction unmatched. The germline V gene encodes CDR1 SGHRS and CDR2 YFSETQ.

The CDR3 coding sequence is TGTGCCACCAGCAGACGGACGGCGACGAGCTGGAACTATGGCTACACCTTC. It yields the protein CATSRRTATSWNYGYTF. This chain joins TRBV15 and TRBJ1-2; D is unclear. This CDR3 comprises 17 residues. The germline V gene encodes CDR1 LNHNV and CDR2 YYDKDF (reference sequence). V shed 2 bases and J shed 2 bases, with 18 bases lying between them.

The chain combines TRBV5-1 with TRBJ1-1; D might be TRBD1 (5 bases). Germline V gene lookup returns CDR1 SGHRS and CDR2 YFSETQ. This CDR3 spans 17 amino acids. Trimming stripped 0 bases from V and 5 bases from J, with 20 bases between. The CDR3 coding sequence is TGCGCCAGCAGCTTGGCCAATGGGCGGGGACTGAGGACTGAAGCTTTCTTT. This encodes CASSLANGRGLRTEAFF.

The V and J genes are TRBV2 and TRBJ1-1, with 8 bases lining up with TRBD1. The J segment lost 1 base and the V segment lost 5 bases, leaving 3 bases of the junction unmatched. This CDR3 comprises 14 residues. The V gene's germline CDR1 is SNHLY and CDR2 FYNNEI. CDR3 in DNA: TGTGCCAGCAGTTCACAGGGGGGGAACACTGAAGCTTTCTTT. Protein product: CASSSQGGNTEAFF.

This chain joins TRBV18 and TRBJ2-4; D possibly corresponds to TRBD1 (7 bases). The V gene lost 4 bases and the J gene lost 8 bases, with 18 bases spanning the gap. The CDR3 is made up of 15 amino acids. Germline-derived CDR1 and CDR2 are KGHSH and LQKENI. As DNA, the CDR3 is TGTGCCAGCTCACTGCAGCAGGGGGGCCGGGACATTCAGTACTTC. Protein sequence: CASSLQQGGRDIQYF.

This chain uses TRBV15 with TRBJ2-5, with D hard to call. Trimming cost V 0 bases and J 2 bases, with 7 bases left between them. Germline CDR1 and CDR2: LNHNV and YYDKDF (reference sequence). This CDR3 has 14 amino acids. CDR3 in amino acids: CATSRDRLQETQYF. In DNA, the CDR3 is TGTGCCACCAGCAGAGATCGGCTTCAAGAGACCCAGTACTTC.

This clone was recorded only once. The chain recombines TRBV2 with TRBJ1-6, with D uncertain. The CDR3 loop spans 16 amino acids. V lost 2 bases and J 2 bases, leaving 10 bases between the germline ends. Germline V gene sequence: CDR1 SNHLY, CDR2 FYNNEI. The CDR3 sequence: CASSELTRAYNSPLHF. CDR3 bases: TGTGCCAGCAGTGAACTGACCCGAGCCTATAATTCACCCCTCCACTTT.

The J gene is TRBJ1-3, the V gene TRBV5-1, with D perhaps TRBD1 (5 bases). This CDR3 is built from 18 residues. V lost 4 bases to trimming and J lost 0 bases, with 20 bases between them. Germline V gives CDR1 SGHRS, CDR2 YFSETQ. CDR3 amino acids: CASSPPKTGLHSGNTIYF. The CDR3, as DNA: TGCGCCAGCAGCCCCCCCAAAACAGGTCTACACTCTGGAAACACCATATATTTT.